Presented here are 5 T cell receptor beta chains from one specimen sequenced in a study of graft-versus-host responses after intestinal transplantation. TCRdb keeps only in-frame clones here, not all; method: immunoSEQ multiplex PCR. The sample yields tens of thousands of clones, approximately 90% seen once. The sequenced sample was PBMCs, obtained 26 days after transplant. These receptor sequences come from a human patient who received an intestinal transplant, so some T cells may come from the graft donor.

The J gene is TRBJ2-7, the V gene TRBV28, with a weak D call TRBD1 (5 bases). The CDR3 is 14 amino acids. The V end was cut by 6 bases, the J end by 3 bases, with 15 bases between. Germline V gives CDR1 MDHEN, CDR2 SYDVKM. The CDR3 sequence is CASSPPDRYYEQYF. The CDR3 coding sequence is TGTGCCAGCAGCCCCCCCGACAGATACTACGAGCAGTACTTC.

The rearrangement links TRBV6-1 to TRBJ2-3, with TRBD2 as a possible D gene (7 bases). V was pared by 1 base and J by 6 bases, with 14 bases between. This CDR3 has 15 residues. Germline values: CDR1 MNHNS, CDR2 SASEGT. CDR3 sequence (DNA): TGTGCCAGCAGTGAAGTGGGGGGGGGCGGCGATACGCAGTATTTT. Its translation is CASSEVGGGGDTQYF.

The rearrangement links TRBV14 to TRBJ2-1; TRBD1 is a possible D gene (6 bases). The CDR3 runs to 16 residues. Germline CDR1 reads SGHDN; CDR2 reads FVKESK. Trimming cost V 0 bases and J 1 base, with 10 bases left between them. The CDR3 region has the DNA TGTGCCAGCAGCCAAGATCGGGACACATCCTACAATGAGCAGTTCTTC. It encodes CASSQDRDTSYNEQFF.

The J gene is TRBJ2-7, the V gene TRBV7-8, with TRBD2 as a possible D gene (6 bases). The CDR3 extends over 16 amino acids. Germline V gene sequence: CDR1 SGHVS, CDR2 FQNEAQ. The germline V and J ends were trimmed by 1 base and 1 base, with 14 bases remaining between them. The CDR3 nucleotides are TGTGCCAGCAGCTTAGGAGCGGGTGGAGGTTCCTACGAGCAGTACTTC. Amino acids: CASSLGAGGGSYEQYF. Full variable domain (remainder filled in from reference TRBV7-8 and TRBJ2-7): GAGVSQSPRYKVAKRGQDVALRCDPISGHVSLFWYQQALGQGPEFLTYFQNEAQLDKSGLPSDRFFAERPEGSVSTLKIQRTQQEDSAVYLCASSLGAGGGSYEQYFGPGTRLTVT.

The V call is TRBV11-2, the J call TRBJ2-7; 10 bases agree with TRBD1. The ends lost 3 bases at V and 0 bases at J; junction bases unmatched: 2. This CDR3 is 15 amino acids long. The germline CDR1 and CDR2 sequences are SGHAT and FQNNGV. The CDR3 protein is CASSFGTGDSYEQYV. CDR3 coding DNA: TGTGCCAGCAGCTTCGGGACAGGGGACTCCTACGAGCAGTACGTC.